This T cell receptor beta chain appears in the sequencing data of a study of early T cells in non-severe SARS-CoV-2 infection. As for the study in general: The study sequenced bulk RNA from unsorted whole blood, with chains unpaired.

A few counts support this clonotype. V lost 8 bases, J lost 2 bases, and 8 bases stayed unmatched. There are 14 residues in the CDR3. Germline CDR1 and CDR2: WNHNN and SYGVQD (reference sequence). Individual cDNA molecules were tagged with unique molecular identifiers, the study reported. TCRdb re-analysed the 5' RACE reads in MiXCR, keeping a single row per CDR3 protein. Of tens of thousands of distinct CDR3 sequences listed, more than 9% were seen once; the top ten hold roughly 10%. This TCR derives from an adult who was a healthcare worker with PCR-confirmed SARS-CoV-2 infection or an uninfected control (not recorded which). The rearrangement uses TRBV10-1 and TRBJ2-7; 8 nucleotides line up with TRBD1. The sample taken for sequencing was whole blood. Here the CDR3 reads CASSVGRGPYEQYF. For the CDR3, the DNA is TGCGCCAGCTCGGTGGGCAGGGGGCCCTACGAGCAGTACTTC.